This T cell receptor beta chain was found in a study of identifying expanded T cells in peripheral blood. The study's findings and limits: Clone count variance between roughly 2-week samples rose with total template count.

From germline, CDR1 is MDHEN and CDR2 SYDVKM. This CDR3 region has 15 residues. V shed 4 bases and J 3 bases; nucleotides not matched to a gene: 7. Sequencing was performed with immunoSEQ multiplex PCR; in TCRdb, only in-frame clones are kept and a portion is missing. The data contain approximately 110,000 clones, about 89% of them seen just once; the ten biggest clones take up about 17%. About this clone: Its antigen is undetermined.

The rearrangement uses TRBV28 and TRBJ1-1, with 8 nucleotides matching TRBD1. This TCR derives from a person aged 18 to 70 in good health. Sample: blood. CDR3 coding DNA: TGTGCCAGCAGTTCCCAGGACAGGGTGTACACTGAAGCTTTCTTT. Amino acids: CASSSQDRVYTEAFF.